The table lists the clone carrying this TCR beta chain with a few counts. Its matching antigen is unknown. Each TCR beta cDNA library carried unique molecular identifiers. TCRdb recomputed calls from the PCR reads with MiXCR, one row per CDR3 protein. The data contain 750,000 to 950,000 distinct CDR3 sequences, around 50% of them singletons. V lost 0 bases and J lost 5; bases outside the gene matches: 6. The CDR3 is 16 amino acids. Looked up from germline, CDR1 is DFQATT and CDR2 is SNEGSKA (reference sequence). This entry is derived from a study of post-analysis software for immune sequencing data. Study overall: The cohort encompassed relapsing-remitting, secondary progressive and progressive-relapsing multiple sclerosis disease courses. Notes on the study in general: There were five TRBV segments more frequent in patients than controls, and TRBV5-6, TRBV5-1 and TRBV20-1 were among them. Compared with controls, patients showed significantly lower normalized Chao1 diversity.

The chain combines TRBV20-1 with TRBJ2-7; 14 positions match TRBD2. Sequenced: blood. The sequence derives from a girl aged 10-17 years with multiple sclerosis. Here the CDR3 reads CSARDGGLAGVDEQYF. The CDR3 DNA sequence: TGCAGTGCTAGAGATGGGGGACTAGCGGGAGTAGACGAGCAGTACTTC.